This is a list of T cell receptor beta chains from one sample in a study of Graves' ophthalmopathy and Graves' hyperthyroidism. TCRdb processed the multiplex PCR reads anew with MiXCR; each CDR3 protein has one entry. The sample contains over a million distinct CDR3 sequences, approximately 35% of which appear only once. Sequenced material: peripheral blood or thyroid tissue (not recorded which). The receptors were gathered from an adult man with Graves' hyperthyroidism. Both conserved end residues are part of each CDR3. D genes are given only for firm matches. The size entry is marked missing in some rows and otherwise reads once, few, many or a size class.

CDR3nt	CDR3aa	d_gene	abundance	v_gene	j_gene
TGTGCCATCAGCCAAGGGACAGGGGACTTCCAGCATTTT	CAISQGTGDFQHF	TRBD1	once	TRBV10-3	TRBJ1-5
TGTGCCAGCAGCGCCGCCAGCGGGAGGGGTCTCGGGGAGCTGTTTTTT	CASSAASGRGLGELFF	TRBD2	.	TRBV5-4	TRBJ2-2
TGTGCCAGCAGTTATGGACACAACCAAGAGACCCAGTACTTC	CASSYGHNQETQYF	.	many	TRBV6-6	TRBJ2-5
TGCAGCGTCTCGTTTCAGGGTGGTTATGGCTACACCTTC	CSVSFQGGYGYTF	.	.	TRBV29-1	TRBJ1-2
TGTGCCAGCAGGGGGACACTCGCAGATACGCAGTATTTT	CASRGTLADTQYF	.	few	TRBV5-6	TRBJ2-3
TGTGCCAGCAGCCAAGGGGGTTACGATTCACCCCTCCACTTT	CASSQGGYDSPLHF	.	few	TRBV3-1	TRBJ1-6
TGCAGTGCCAGGGGGGGAACTAATGAAAAACTGTTTTTT	CSARGGTNEKLFF	TRBD1	many	TRBV20-1	TRBJ1-4
TGTGCCAGTAGTATACTGACAGGGGGCGGCGAGCAGTACTTC	CASSILTGGGEQYF	TRBD1	few	TRBV19	TRBJ2-7
TGTGCCATCAGTGAGTCCCTGAGACAGGCGAACACCGGGGAGCTGTTTTTT	CAISESLRQANTGELFF	.	many	TRBV10-3	TRBJ2-2
TGTGCCAGCAGTGAAGCGCTTCGAGGGCCCGGGGAGCTGTTTTTT	CASSEALRGPGELFF	.	many	TRBV2	TRBJ2-2
TGTGCCACCAGCCCCGTACGGGACAGGGGCAATCAGCCCCAGCATTTT	CATSPVRDRGNQPQHF	TRBD1	many	TRBV15	TRBJ1-5
TGTGCCAGCAGTTCCTTCCTCGGCAATCAGCCCCAGCATTTT	CASSSFLGNQPQHF	.	.	TRBV12-3/TRBV12-4	TRBJ1-5
TGTGCCAGCAGTCAAGTTACAAAAGATGCAAAACTGTTTTTT	CASSQVTKDAKLFF	.	many	TRBV7-2	TRBJ1-4
TGTGCCAGCAGCCGACGGACAGGGTATCCCTCAGTTGCTGAAGCTTTCTTT	CASSRRTGYPSVAEAFF	TRBD1	many	TRBV6-5	TRBJ1-1
TGTGCCAGCAGTGGGACGGACAGGTTTGGGGAGACCCAGTACTTC	CASSGTDRFGETQYF	TRBD1	many	TRBV25-1	TRBJ2-5
TGTGCCAGCAGTGCAAGGAAGGGAATGGGACAGGGACCCTACGAGCAGTACTTC	CASSARKGMGQGPYEQYF	TRBD1	few	TRBV27	TRBJ2-7